This entry lists 27 T cell receptor beta chains sequenced from one sample in a study of blood T cell repertoires in COVID-19. Clones were sequenced by immunoSEQ multiplex PCR, and TCRdb holds only the in-frame ones, with some missing. The sample includes approximately 120,000 clones, over 75% of them seen just once. The sequencing sample was made of peripheral blood. The receptors shown here come from an elderly woman with acute or convalescent COVID-19.

This sequence joins TRBV3-1 (or the pseudogene TRBV3-2) and TRBJ1-1; D is ambiguous. This CDR3 is 14 amino acids long. Trimming cost V 0 bases and J 4 bases, with 9 bases left between them. Germline CDR1 LGHDT, CDR2 YNNKEL (reference sequence). CDR3 DNA: TGTGCCAGCAGCCAAGAGCGGGGAGTCACTGAAGCTTTCTTT. Amino acids: CASSQERGVTEAFF.

The chain joins TRBV4-2 to TRBJ2-5; TRBD2 aligns across 14 bases. Per the germline V gene, CDR1 is LGHNA and CDR2 is YNFKEQ. Trimming cost V 7 bases and J 2 bases; bases outside gene matches: 6. The CDR3 consists of 16 residues. Here the CDR3 reads CASNPGTSGGQETQYF. The CDR3 region has the DNA TGTGCCAGCAACCCCGGGACTAGCGGGGGACAAGAGACCCAGTACTTC.

This clone was counted between two and nine times. At one end the junction does not follow the germline gene, possibly because of a read error. CDR3 sequence reads: CASSDAGTGGLYLKTEAFF. The CDR3 DNA reads as TGTGCCAGCAGTGACGCCGGGACAGGGGGCTTGTATCTGAAGACTGAAGCTTTCTTT. This sequence joins TRBV2 and TRBJ1-1; 12 nucleotides agree with TRBD1. Germline V gene sequence: CDR1 SNHLY, CDR2 FYNNEI. The CDR3 extends over 19 amino acids.

The V call is TRBV10-3, the J call TRBJ2-5; 12 bases are a match to TRBD1. The V segment lost 5 bases and the J segment 4 bases; nucleotides outside the gene matches: 5. CDR1 and CDR2 from the germline V gene are ENHRY and SYGVKD. The CDR3 runs to 15 residues. The CDR3 loop is CAISPGTGGAETQYF. CDR3 sequence (DNA): TGTGCCATCAGTCCCGGGACAGGGGGCGCAGAGACCCAGTACTTC.

The V gene is TRBV18, the J gene TRBJ1-2, with TRBD1 matching 9 bases. V shed 1 base and J 5 bases; nucleotides not matched to a gene: 2. The CDR3 loop spans 14 amino acids. Germline CDR1 reads KGHSH; CDR2 reads LQKENI. The DNA for the CDR3 is TGTGCCAGCTCACCACGAGGGACAGGGTATGGCTACACCTTC. Translation: CASSPRGTGYGYTF.

V and J are TRBV10-3 and TRBJ1-4; weak D call: TRBD1 (5 bases). Germline V gene data show CDR1 as ENHRY and CDR2 as SYGVKD. The CDR3 extends over 14 amino acids. V was clipped by 5 bases and J by 4 bases, with 11 bases between them. The CDR3 DNA follows: TGTGCCATCAGTAGGGGAGGTAATAATGAAAAACTGTTTTTT. Its protein product is CAISRGGNNEKLFF.

This clone was counted only a few times. Distinct nucleotide sequences in the sample also encode this CDR3. This rearrangement joins TRBV5-1 to TRBJ1-1, with D perhaps TRBD1 (5 bases). Between the trimmed V and J ends, which lost 2 bases and 4 bases, there was a span of 9 bases. This CDR3 is 13 amino acids long. Germline values: CDR1 SGHRS, CDR2 YFSETQ. The CDR3 protein is CASSLDDSTEAFF. Written as DNA, the CDR3 is TGCGCCAGCAGCTTAGACGACAGCACTGAAGCTTTCTTT.

V and J are TRBV11-2 and TRBJ2-2; 7 nucleotides line up with TRBD2. Germline-derived CDR1 and CDR2 are SGHAT and FQNNGV. CDR3 size: 14 residues. The ends lost 7 bases at V and 3 bases at J; junction bases unmatched: 5. Written as DNA, the CDR3 is TGTGCCAGCACCGGACTAGTGGACACCGGGGAGCTGTTTTTT. Translated, it gives CASTGLVDTGELFF.

This clone was seen repeatedly, ten times or more. This sequence joins TRBV2 and TRBJ1-5; D remains ambiguous. Trimming left V 6 bases short and J 2 bases short, with 8 bases between. The CDR3 has 13 amino acids. Germline V gives CDR1 SNHLY, CDR2 FYNNEI. The CDR3 sequence: CASRLTGNQPQHF. DNA for the CDR3: TGTGCCAGCAGACTTACAGGCAATCAGCCCCAGCATTTT.

The V call is TRBV6-5, the J call TRBJ1-5, with a possible D match to TRBD1 (6 bases). V lost 8 bases, J lost 11 bases, and 25 bases lay in between. The CDR3 contains 15 residues. CDR1 MNHEY and CDR2 SVGAGI come from the germline V gene. The CDR3 sequence: CASDSRGAGKGAQHF. The CDR3, as DNA: TGTGCCAGCGACTCAAGGGGCGCGGGCAAGGGGGCCCAGCATTTT.

This clone was observed a single time. V and J are TRBV24-1 and TRBJ1-2, with D possibly TRBD1 on 5 matching bases. With 5 bases removed from V and 1 base from J, the gap between germline ends came to 7 bases. Germline loops: CDR1 KGHDR, CDR2 SFDVKD. The CDR3 spans 13 residues. For the CDR3, the DNA is TGTGCCACCAGTGGCGGGGGTAACTATGGCTACACCTTC. As protein: CATSGGGNYGYTF.

The CDR3 protein is CASSSIPNYGYTF. Here the CDR3 DNA reads TGTGCCAGCAGCTCAATTCCTAACTATGGCTACACCTTC. J is TRBJ1-2 and V is TRBV5-6; D is uncertain. V was cut by 3 bases and J by 0 bases, with 6 bases left in between. The CDR3 loop spans 13 amino acids. CDR1 SGHDT and CDR2 YYEEEE come from the germline V gene.

This clone occurred once. The same CDR3 also results from other DNA sequences found in this sample. This chain uses TRBV7-9 with TRBJ1-2, with D unresolved. There are 12 residues in the CDR3. Germline assignment: CDR1 SEHNR and CDR2 FQNEAQ (reference sequence). V was shortened by 5 bases and J by 7 bases, with 11 bases between the two germline ends. Here the CDR3 reads CASSPPEGGYTF. The CDR3 DNA sequence: TGTGCCAGCAGCCCTCCGGAGGGTGGCTACACCTTC.

Here the CDR3 reads CASTRSIGNEQYF. The DNA for the CDR3 is TGTGCCAGCACGAGGAGTATAGGTAACGAGCAGTACTTC. The chain recombines TRBV6-5 with TRBJ2-7; the D is unclear. The CDR3 loop spans 13 amino acids. The ends were cut back, 7 bases at V and 5 bases at J, with 15 bases in the middle. The germline V gene has CDR1 MNHEY and CDR2 SVGAGI.

The V and J genes are TRBV7-2 and TRBJ1-6, with D possibly matching TRBD1 (6 bases). Per germline, CDR1 SGHTA and CDR2 FQGNSA. The V end lost 1 base, the J end lost 7 bases, and 11 bases lay between the germline ends. The CDR3 covers 15 residues. As DNA, the CDR3 is TGTGCCAGCAGCTTAGATTCGGGGGGCAATTCACCCCTCCACTTT. It is translated as CASSLDSGGNSPLHF.

The chain uses TRBV5-4 and TRBJ1-2; the D gene is possibly TRBD1 (5 bases). The CDR3 loop spans 14 amino acids. Germline V gene lookup returns CDR1 SGHNT and CDR2 YYREEE (reference sequence). V gave up 5 bases and J gave up 8 bases, with 19 bases separating them. CDR3 nucleotides: TGTGCCAGCAGTCCCCACGGGGGGACTGGCGGCTACACCTTC. Translating it yields CASSPHGGTGGYTF.

This clone was counted once. The J gene is TRBJ1-6, the V gene TRBV11-2; D is perhaps TRBD1 (6 bases). In germline, CDR1 is SGHAT, CDR2 FQNNGV. This CDR3 comprises 14 residues. V was trimmed by 5 bases and J by 9 bases, leaving 14 bases between them. CDR3 region: CASSQGSGSSPLHF. CDR3 sequence (DNA): TGTGCCAGCAGCCAGGGGAGCGGGAGTTCACCCCTCCACTTT.

This chain joins TRBV10-3 and TRBJ1-2, with 7 bases aligning to TRBD1. The CDR3 covers 13 residues. V lost 7 bases and J lost 8; bases outside the gene matches: 10. Germline CDR1 is ENHRY and CDR2 is SYGVKD. CDR3 coding DNA: TGTGCCATCACCCGCGACAGGGACAAAGGCTACACCTTC. Encoded protein: CAITRDRDKGYTF.

The chain combines TRBV11-2 with TRBJ1-3; no firm D call. This CDR3 has 12 residues. Trimming pared 1 base from V and 8 bases from J, leaving 6 bases between. Germline values: CDR1 SGHAT, CDR2 FQNNGV. The chain's CDR3 is CASSLVIDTIYF. The CDR3 DNA reads as TGTGCCAGCAGCTTAGTAATTGACACCATATATTTT.

This sequence joins TRBV27 and TRBJ1-2; the match to TRBD1 covers 9 bases. The germline CDR1 and CDR2 sequences are MNHEY and SMNVEV (reference sequence). The V gene end was trimmed by 7 bases and the J gene end by 3 bases; junction bases not matched to a gene: 3. The CDR3 spans 13 residues. DNA for the CDR3: TGTGCCAGCAAACGGACAGGGGACTATGGCTACACCTTC. Translation gives CASKRTGDYGYTF.

This clone came up a few times. The chain employs TRBV3-1 (or the pseudogene TRBV3-2) and TRBJ1-2; possible D gene TRBD1, 6 bases. The CDR3 has 17 residues. Germline V gene data show CDR1 as LGHDT and CDR2 as YNNKEL (reference sequence). V lost 3 bases to trimming and J lost 2 bases, with 19 bases between them. The CDR3 loop reads CASSHLVGRGFNYGYTF. In DNA form, the CDR3 reads TGTGCCAGCAGCCACCTCGTGGGCAGGGGTTTCAACTATGGCTACACCTTC.

V gene TRBV4-1 combines with J gene TRBJ1-2, with 11 bases lining up with TRBD1. Germline lookup yields CDR1 MGHRA and CDR2 YSYEKL. The CDR3 sequence is 18 residues long. The V segment lost 2 bases and the J segment 3 bases; nucleotides outside the gene matches: 11. The CDR3 region has the DNA TGCGCCAGCAGCCAATTCCCAAGGACAGGGGGCGCCGACTATGGCTACACCTTC. It yields the protein CASSQFPRTGGADYGYTF.

The chain links TRBV6-2 or TRBV6-3 to TRBJ2-3, with 7 bases lining up with TRBD2. The CDR3 is 17 amino acids. The V gene end was trimmed by 6 bases and the J gene end by 0 bases; junction bases not matched to a gene: 12. The germline gives CDR1 MNHEY, CDR2 SVGEGT. This CDR3 reads CASSPMGRAGSTDTQYF. CDR3 DNA: TGTGCCAGCAGCCCTATGGGACGAGCGGGGAGCACAGATACGCAGTATTTT.

This clone showed up just a few times. V usage is TRBV18 and J usage is TRBJ2-4, with D uncertain. The germline V and J ends were trimmed by 4 bases and 8 bases, with 9 bases remaining between them. CDR1 and CDR2 (germline): KGHSH, LQKENI. CDR3 size: 12 residues. The CDR3 sequence is CASSRGVDIQYF. The CDR3 bases are TGTGCCAGCTCACGCGGTGTGGACATTCAGTACTTC.

V is TRBV9 and J is TRBJ2-7; 9 nucleotides match TRBD1. The ends lost 4 bases at V and 6 bases at J; junction bases unmatched: 8. CDR1 SGDLS and CDR2 YYNGEE come from the germline V gene. The CDR3 has 14 amino acids. The CDR3 DNA reads as TGTGCCAGCAGCCACCGGGACAGGGAGGGCGAGCAGTACTTC. Encoded protein: CASSHRDREGEQYF. The variable domain in full, completed from reference TRBV9 and TRBJ2-7, reads DSGVTQTPKHLITATGQRVTLRCSPRSGDLSVYWYQQSLDQGLQFLIQYYNGEERAKGNILERFSAQQFPDLHSELNLSSLELGDSALYFCASSHRDREGEQYFGPGTRLTVT.

The rearrangement links TRBV6-1 to TRBJ1-5; D is undetermined. Germline V lookup: CDR1 MNHNS, CDR2 SASEGT. The CDR3 loop spans 16 amino acids. The germline V and J ends were trimmed by 2 bases and 0 bases, with 11 bases remaining between them. The CDR3 DNA reads TGTGCCAGCAGTGAATTAGAACTCTATAGCAATCAGCCCCAGCATTTT. This gives the protein CASSELELYSNQPQHF.

On this clone: A much bigger clone sits one base away, suggesting this may be a read error. Other DNA variants within this sample encode the same CDR3. The chain has TRBV5-1 and TRBJ1-1; D not resolved. The CDR3 length is 13 residues. CDR1 SGHRS and CDR2 YFSETQ come from the germline V gene. V shed 1 base and J shed 3 bases, with 7 bases lying between them. The CDR3 reads CASSLKLDTEAFF. The CDR3 DNA reads TGCGCCAGCAGCTTGAAGCTGGACACTGAAGCTTTCTTT. Full variable domain (outside the CDR3, taken from reference TRBV5-1 and TRBJ1-1): KAGVTQTPRYLIKTRGQQVTLSCSPISGHRSVSWYQQTPGQGLQFLFEYFSETQRNKGNFPGRFSGRQFSNSRSEMNVSTLELGDSALYLCASSLKLDTEAFFGQGTRLTVV.